This is a list of T cell receptor beta chains from one sample in a study of beta chain features in type 1 diabetes. Generated by immunoSEQ multiplex PCR, the TCRdb table keeps only in-frame clones and is missing some. The sample shows around 260,000 clones, approximately 20% of them seen only once. Source material: naive CD4+ T cells from blood. These receptors came from a woman aged 40 to 50 with type 1 diabetes. The CDR3 runs from the conserved cysteine through the conserved F or W. Fields, in order: J gene, clone size, CDR3 length, D gene, V gene, CDR3 DNA, CDR3 protein. The D gene is left open where the match is weak. Not every row has a clone size; where given, it reads once, few, many or a size class.

j_gene: TRBJ1-2
abundance: NA
len: 14
d_gene: NA
v_gene: TRBV5-4
CDR3nt: TGTGCCAGCAGCGTTGACGGAGGCCTCTATGGCTACACCTTC
CDR3aa: CASSVDGGLYGYTF

j_gene: TRBJ1-2
abundance: NA
len: 14
d_gene: TRBD1
v_gene: TRBV9
CDR3nt: TGTGCCAGCGGACCACCGACAGGGAGTTATGGCTACACCTTC
CDR3aa: CASGPPTGSYGYTF

j_gene: TRBJ1-5
abundance: few
len: 15
d_gene: NA
v_gene: TRBV13
CDR3nt: TGTGCCAGCAGCTTAGGAGACTCCCCGGGGCAGCCCCAGCATTTT
CDR3aa: CASSLGDSPGQPQHF

j_gene: TRBJ2-3
abundance: NA
len: 15
d_gene: TRBD2
v_gene: TRBV28
CDR3nt: TGTGCCACCACCACTCTAGCGGGGAACACAGATACGCAGTATTTT
CDR3aa: CATTTLAGNTDTQYF

j_gene: TRBJ1-6
abundance: few
len: 14
d_gene: NA
v_gene: TRBV9
CDR3nt: TGTGCCAGCAGCGTAGGGACAGATAATTCACCCCTCCACTTT
CDR3aa: CASSVGTDNSPLHF

j_gene: TRBJ2-7
abundance: NA
len: 14
d_gene: NA
v_gene: TRBV25-1
CDR3nt: TGTGCCAGCAGTCAAACAGAGACCTCCTACGAGCAGTACTTC
CDR3aa: CASSQTETSYEQYF

j_gene: TRBJ2-3
abundance: few
len: 13
d_gene: TRBD2
v_gene: TRBV7-3
CDR3nt: TGTGCCAGCAGAGCGGGGAACACAGATACGCAGTATTTT
CDR3aa: CASRAGNTDTQYF

j_gene: TRBJ1-1
abundance: few
len: 11
d_gene: TRBD1
v_gene: TRBV30
CDR3nt: TGTGCCGCGGGACAGTACACTGAAGCTTTCTTT
CDR3aa: CAAGQYTEAFF

j_gene: TRBJ2-7
abundance: NA
len: 16
d_gene: TRBD2
v_gene: TRBV28
CDR3nt: TGTGCCAGCAGTTCACCGTTGGCGGGAGGTCGGGGCGAGCAGTACTTC
CDR3aa: CASSSPLAGGRGEQYF

j_gene: TRBJ2-7
abundance: NA
len: 14
d_gene: TRBD2
v_gene: TRBV5-4
CDR3nt: TGTGCCAGCAGCGGGGGACTAGCGAACTACGAGCAGTACTTC
CDR3aa: CASSGGLANYEQYF

j_gene: TRBJ2-5
abundance: few
len: 13
d_gene: NA
v_gene: TRBV9
CDR3nt: TGTGCCAGCAGCGGTGGGGGGACGGAGACCCAGTACTTC
CDR3aa: CASSGGGTETQYF

j_gene: TRBJ1-2
abundance: few
len: 15
d_gene: NA
v_gene: TRBV7-8
CDR3nt: TGTGCCAGCAGCTTAGCCCTCCAGACTAACTATGGCTACACCTTC
CDR3aa: CASSLALQTNYGYTF

j_gene: TRBJ2-5
abundance: NA
len: 13
d_gene: TRBD1
v_gene: TRBV15
CDR3nt: TGTGCCACACGACAGGGCCCTCGGGAGACCCAGTACTTC
CDR3aa: CATRQGPRETQYF

j_gene: TRBJ1-5
abundance: few
len: 13
d_gene: TRBD1
v_gene: TRBV2
CDR3nt: TGTGCCAGCGGACAGGACGGCAATCAGCCCCAGCATTTT
CDR3aa: CASGQDGNQPQHF

j_gene: TRBJ2-7
abundance: few
len: 13
d_gene: NA
v_gene: TRBV18
CDR3nt: TGTGCCAGCTCACCACGGGCTCCCTACGAGCAGTACTTC
CDR3aa: CASSPRAPYEQYF

j_gene: TRBJ1-2
abundance: NA
len: 15
d_gene: NA
v_gene: TRBV7-8
CDR3nt: TGTGCCAGCAGCTTAGGGCAGGGGAACCTCTATGGCTACACCTTC
CDR3aa: CASSLGQGNLYGYTF

j_gene: TRBJ1-2
abundance: NA
len: 15
d_gene: TRBD1
v_gene: TRBV19
CDR3nt: TGTGCCAGTAGTTCGACCACAGGGGAGTGGTATGGCTACACCTTC
CDR3aa: CASSSTTGEWYGYTF

j_gene: TRBJ2-3
abundance: few
len: 15
d_gene: TRBD2
v_gene: TRBV19
CDR3nt: TGTGCCAGCCGGGGTCGTATTTCGGGGGGAGATACGCAGTATTTT
CDR3aa: CASRGRISGGDTQYF

j_gene: TRBJ1-1
abundance: few
len: 13
d_gene: NA
v_gene: TRBV9
CDR3nt: TGTGCCAGCAGCGTAGCGGGACAAGACGAAGCTTTCTTT
CDR3aa: CASSVAGQDEAFF

j_gene: TRBJ2-1
abundance: NA
len: 13
d_gene: TRBD2
v_gene: TRBV2
CDR3nt: TGTGCCAACCGAGCGGGAGGGCCGAATGAGCAGTTCTTC
CDR3aa: CANRAGGPNEQFF

j_gene: TRBJ2-1
abundance: few
len: 15
d_gene: TRBD1
v_gene: TRBV27
CDR3nt: TGTGCCAGTCACCGGGACAGGAGCTCCTACAATGAGCAGTTCTTC
CDR3aa: CASHRDRSSYNEQFF

j_gene: TRBJ1-1
abundance: few
len: 13
d_gene: NA
v_gene: TRBV7-2
CDR3nt: TGTGCCAGCAGCTTCTCCGAACGGGCTGAAGCTTTCTTT
CDR3aa: CASSFSERAEAFF

j_gene: TRBJ2-2
abundance: few
len: 14
d_gene: TRBD1
v_gene: TRBV29-1
CDR3nt: TGCAGCGCATGGGACAGTCAAAACACCGGGGAGCTGTTTTTT
CDR3aa: CSAWDSQNTGELFF

j_gene: TRBJ1-1
abundance: NA
len: 13
d_gene: NA
v_gene: TRBV29-1
CDR3nt: TGCAGCGTGGCGGGACGGACGAACACTGAAGCTTTCTTT
CDR3aa: CSVAGRTNTEAFF

j_gene: TRBJ2-6
abundance: NA
len: 16
d_gene: NA
v_gene: TRBV10-3
CDR3nt: TGTGCCACTCAGGGTAGCAGGTACTCTGGGGCCAACGTCCTGACTTTC
CDR3aa: CATQGSRYSGANVLTF

j_gene: TRBJ1-5
abundance: few
len: 15
d_gene: NA
v_gene: TRBV4-3
CDR3nt: TGCGCCAGCAGCCTCCTTGCGGGGGAAAGCCAGCCCCAGCATTTT
CDR3aa: CASSLLAGESQPQHF

j_gene: TRBJ2-1
abundance: NA
len: 16
d_gene: NA
v_gene: TRBV7-8
CDR3nt: TGTGCCAGCAGCCGGGGGCGCGGGAGCGTATACAATGAGCAGTTCTTC
CDR3aa: CASSRGRGSVYNEQFF

j_gene: TRBJ2-1
abundance: few
len: 14
d_gene: NA
v_gene: TRBV30
CDR3nt: TGTTCGACCTTAGAGAGGACAGCAAACAATGAGCAGTTCTTC
CDR3aa: CSTLERTANNEQFF

j_gene: TRBJ2-1
abundance: NA
len: 16
d_gene: TRBD2
v_gene: TRBV4-1
CDR3nt: TGCGCCAGCAGCCAGTTCTGGACTAGCGGGAGTGATGAGCAGTTCTTC
CDR3aa: CASSQFWTSGSDEQFF

j_gene: TRBJ1-5
abundance: NA
len: 15
d_gene: NA
v_gene: TRBV7-2
CDR3nt: TGTGCCAGCAGCTGGGTGTGGGGCCCCAGTCAGCCCCAGCATTTT
CDR3aa: CASSWVWGPSQPQHF

j_gene: TRBJ1-1
abundance: NA
len: 12
d_gene: NA
v_gene: TRBV9
CDR3nt: TGTGCCACCGGTGCAGGTGACACTGAAGCTTTCTTT
CDR3aa: CATGAGDTEAFF

j_gene: TRBJ1-5
abundance: NA
len: 13
d_gene: TRBD1
v_gene: TRBV28
CDR3nt: TGTGCCAGCAGGGGGACAGGCGGTCAGCCCCAGCATTTT
CDR3aa: CASRGTGGQPQHF

j_gene: TRBJ2-7
abundance: few
len: 14
d_gene: NA
v_gene: TRBV9
CDR3nt: TGTGCCAGCAGCGTAGACCCCGAGGGCTACGAGCAGTACTTC
CDR3aa: CASSVDPEGYEQYF

j_gene: TRBJ2-3
abundance: NA
len: 15
d_gene: TRBD2
v_gene: TRBV6-5
CDR3nt: TGTGCCAGCAGTTATAGAGCGGGAGGTACAGATACGCAGTATTTT
CDR3aa: CASSYRAGGTDTQYF

j_gene: TRBJ2-5
abundance: few
len: 14
d_gene: NA
v_gene: TRBV7-9
CDR3nt: TGTGCCAGCAGCTTAGCAACAGGACAAGAGACCCAGTACTTC
CDR3aa: CASSLATGQETQYF

j_gene: TRBJ1-1
abundance: NA
len: 15
d_gene: NA
v_gene: TRBV28
CDR3nt: TGTGCCAGCAGTTTCTTGTCAGGCTTAACAAGTGAAGCTTTCTTT
CDR3aa: CASSFLSGLTSEAFF